This T cell receptor beta chain was recovered during a study of blood T cells in healthy people across ages. Through a sample-barcoded 5' primer and a J-beta primer mix, a second PCR was run for roughly 6 to 11 cycles. Tags on each cDNA molecule came from a template-switch adaptor with 12 random nucleotides. MiXCR, applied by TCRdb to the 5' RACE reads, yields one record per CDR3 protein. The sample comprises fewer than 900,000 distinct CDR3 sequences, roughly 35% of which are singletons, and over 10% rests with the top ten. As to this clonotype: Antigen: not known.

CDR1 is LNHDA, CDR2 SQIVND, per germline (reference sequence). This CDR3 spans 15 amino acids. The J segment lost 1 base and the V segment lost 3 bases, leaving 4 bases of the junction unmatched. Study-wide points: Long-lived and aged donors differed, with more naive CD4+ cells and higher diversity in the long-lived. Across samples, TCR beta diversity tracked strongly with naive T cell percentage.

Source material: blood. The source of this sequence is a man between 18 and 29 years old in good health. The rearrangement links TRBV19 to TRBJ2-3; 7 nucleotides align to TRBD1. The CDR3 loop is CASSIRDSGTDTQYF. In DNA, the CDR3 is TGTGCCAGTAGTATCAGGGACAGCGGCACAGATACGCAGTATTTT.